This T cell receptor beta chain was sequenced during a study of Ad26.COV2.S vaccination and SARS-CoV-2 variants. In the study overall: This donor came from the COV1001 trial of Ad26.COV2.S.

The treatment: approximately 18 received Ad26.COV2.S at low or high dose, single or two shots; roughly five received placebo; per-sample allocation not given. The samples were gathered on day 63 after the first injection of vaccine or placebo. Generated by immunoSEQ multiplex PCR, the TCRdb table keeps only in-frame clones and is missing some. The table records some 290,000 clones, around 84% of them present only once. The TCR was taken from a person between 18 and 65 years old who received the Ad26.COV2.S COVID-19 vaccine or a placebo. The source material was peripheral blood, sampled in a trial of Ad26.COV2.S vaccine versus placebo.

CDR3 sequence (DNA): TGTGCCAGCAGCCCCCGGACAGGACCCACCGGGGAGCTGTTTTTT. Translation gives CASSPRTGPTGELFF. The genes are TRBV5-4 and TRBJ2-2, with TRBD1 matching 7 bases. Trimming cost V 4 bases and J 4 bases; bases outside gene matches: 7. Per the germline V gene, CDR1 is SGHNT and CDR2 is YYREEE (reference sequence). The CDR3 consists of 15 residues.